This T cell receptor beta chain was obtained from a study of CXCR3-negative and CXCR3-positive naive CD8 T cells. Turning to the study itself: The libraries yielded some 150 million TRB reads, about 1.5 +/- 0.3 million each.

General study points: Higher TRB CDR3 hydrophobicity marked CXCR3-positive naive cells relative to CXCR3-negative naive cells. Similarly elevated diversity marked both naive subsets, with memory CD8+ cells showing far lower diversity.

CDR1 is ENHRY and CDR2 is SYGVKD in the germline V gene. The CDR3 is 16 amino acids. Libraries were UMI-labeled 5' RACE TRB cDNA. TCRdb reanalyzed the 5' RACE reads and collapses them to one entry per CDR3 protein, without DNA. The sample table includes approximately 120,000 distinct CDR3 sequences. Turning to this clonotype: The antigen is not known.

Naive CD8+ T cells showed a CD45RO-CCR7+CD27+CD95- phenotype. The chain combines TRBV10-3 with TRBJ1-1; TCRdb selects TRBD1, and the lack of DNA leaves this call unchecked. This clonotype was sampled from a human donor in good health. Some clones in this sample may be carry-over from other donors' samples. Material for sequencing was naive CXCR3+ CD8+ T cells from blood. Stated subset: CD45RO-CCR7+CD27+CD95- naive CD8+ T cells expressing CXCR3 (TNR3+). The CDR3 spells CAISAPGGGPNTEAFF.